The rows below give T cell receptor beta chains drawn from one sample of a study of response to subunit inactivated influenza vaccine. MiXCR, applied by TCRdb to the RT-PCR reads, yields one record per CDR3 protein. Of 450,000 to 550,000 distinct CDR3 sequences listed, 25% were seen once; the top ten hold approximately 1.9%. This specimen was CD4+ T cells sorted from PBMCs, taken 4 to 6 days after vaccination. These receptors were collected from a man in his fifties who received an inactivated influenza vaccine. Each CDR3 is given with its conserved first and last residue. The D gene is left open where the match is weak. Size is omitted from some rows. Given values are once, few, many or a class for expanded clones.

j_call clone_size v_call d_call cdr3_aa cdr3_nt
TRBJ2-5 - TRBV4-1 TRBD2 CASRRTSGALQETQYF TGCGCCAGCAGAAGGACTAGCGGGGCCCTACAAGAGACCCAGTACTTC
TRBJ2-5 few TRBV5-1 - CASSSITGLETQYF TGCGCCAGCAGCTCAATAACAGGGTTGGAGACCCAGTACTTC
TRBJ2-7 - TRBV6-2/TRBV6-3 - CASRSAPGYEQYF TGTGCCAGCAGATCAGCCCCGGGGTACGAGCAGTACTTC
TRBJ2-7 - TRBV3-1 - CASSFHLTGTEQYF TGTGCCAGCAGCTTCCACCTTACAGGGACCGAGCAGTACTTC
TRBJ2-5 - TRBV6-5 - CASSYSSQNYQETQYF TGTGCCAGCAGTTACTCGAGTCAGAACTACCAAGAGACCCAGTACTTC
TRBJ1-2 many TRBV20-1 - CSARAGTRRGYTF TGCAGTGCTAGAGCCGGGACAAGACGGGGCTACACCTTC
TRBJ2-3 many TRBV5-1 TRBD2 CASRTGTSDITQYF TGCGCCAGCAGGACCGGGACTAGCGACATAACGCAGTATTTT
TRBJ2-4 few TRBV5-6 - CASSSVGRGDIQYF TGTGCCAGCAGCTCGGTGGGCAGGGGGGACATTCAGTACTTC
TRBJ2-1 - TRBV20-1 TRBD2 CSARDQTAGGNEQFF TGCAGTGCTAGAGATCAAACAGCGGGAGGTAATGAGCAGTTCTTC
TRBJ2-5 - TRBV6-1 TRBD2 CASGEAGGRGETQYF TGTGCCAGCGGAGAAGCGGGGGGGCGTGGAGAGACCCAGTACTTC
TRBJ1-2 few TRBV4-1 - CASSQEGTSSNYGYTF TGCGCCAGCAGCCAGGAGGGGACATCGTCGAACTATGGCTACACCTTC
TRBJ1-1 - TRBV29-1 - CSVPRDTEAFF TGCAGCGTCCCCCGGGACACTGAAGCTTTCTTT
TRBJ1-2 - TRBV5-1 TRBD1 CASRIDQGGYGYTF TGCGCCAGCAGAATAGACCAGGGGGGCTATGGCTACACCTTC
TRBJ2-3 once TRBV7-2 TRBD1 CASSTHSTGVADTQYF TGTGCCAGCAGTACTCACTCGACAGGGGTTGCAGATACGCAGTATTTT
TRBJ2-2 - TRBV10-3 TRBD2 CAISGRAGGGQNTGELFF TGTGCCATCAGTGGACGGGCGGGAGGGGGACAAAACACCGGGGAGCTGTTTTTT
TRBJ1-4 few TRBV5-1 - CASSLVTNEKLFF TGCGCCAGCAGCTTGGTTACTAATGAAAAACTGTTTTTT
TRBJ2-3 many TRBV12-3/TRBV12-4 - CASTAWGGVDTQYF TGTGCCAGCACCGCCTGGGGGGGCGTAGATACGCAGTATTTT
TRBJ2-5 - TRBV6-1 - CASIKEQETQYF TGTGCCAGCATCAAAGAACAAGAGACCCAGTACTTC
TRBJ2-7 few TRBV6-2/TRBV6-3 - CASRVQGSEQYF TGTGCCAGCAGAGTACAGGGTTCGGAGCAGTACTTC
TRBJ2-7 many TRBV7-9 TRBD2 CASSLPGGRTYEQYF TGTGCCAGCAGCTTACCGGGGGGGCGCACCTACGAGCAGTACTTC
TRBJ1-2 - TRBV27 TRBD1 CASSLFGRGDYGYTF TGTGCCAGCAGTTTATTCGGCAGGGGGGACTATGGCTACACCTTC
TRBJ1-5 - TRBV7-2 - CASSAQGVEPQHF TGTGCCAGCAGCGCCCAGGGTGTTGAGCCCCAGCATTTT
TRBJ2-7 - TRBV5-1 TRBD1 CASSLAPDRGSEQYF TGCGCCAGCAGCTTGGCCCCGGACAGGGGTTCCGAGCAGTACTTC
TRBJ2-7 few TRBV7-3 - CASSLNGQIGEQYF TGTGCCAGCAGCTTGAACGGACAGATTGGCGAGCAGTACTTC
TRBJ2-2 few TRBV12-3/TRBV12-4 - CASSRTVSGELFF TGTGCCAGCAGTCGAACGGTTTCCGGGGAGCTGTTTTTT
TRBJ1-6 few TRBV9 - CASSVDMSSYNSPLHF TGTGCCAGCAGCGTGGACATGAGCTCCTATAATTCACCCCTCCACTTT
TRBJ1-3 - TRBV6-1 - CASKTAGSGNTIYF TGTGCCAGCAAAACTGCAGGATCTGGAAACACCATATATTTT
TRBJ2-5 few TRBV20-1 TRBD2 CSARAGGGGHQETQYF TGCAGTGCTAGGGCCGGGGGGGGAGGCCACCAAGAGACCCAGTACTTC
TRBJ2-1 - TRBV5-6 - CASSKGHPYNEQFF TGTGCCAGCAGCAAGGGACACCCCTACAATGAGCAGTTCTTC
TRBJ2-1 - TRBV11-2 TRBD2 CASSFTGLANNEQFF TGTGCCAGCAGCTTCACGGGACTAGCGAACAATGAGCAGTTCTTC
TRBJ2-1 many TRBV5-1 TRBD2 CASSEGTTSGRLNEQFF TGCGCCAGCAGCGAAGGGACGACTAGCGGGAGACTCAATGAGCAGTTCTTC
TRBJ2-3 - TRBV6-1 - CASRNRASTDTQYF TGTGCCAGCAGAAACAGAGCTAGCACAGATACGCAGTATTTT
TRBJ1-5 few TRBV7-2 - CASSPEGFQPQHF TGTGCCAGCAGTCCCGAGGGTTTCCAGCCCCAGCATTTT
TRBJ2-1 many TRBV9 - CASSVLWGEQFF TGTGCCAGCAGCGTGCTTTGGGGCGAGCAGTTCTTC
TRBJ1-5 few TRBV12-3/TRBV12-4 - CASSLSRGTYSNQPQHF TGTGCCAGCAGTTTGTCACGGGGGACTTATAGCAATCAGCCCCAGCATTTT
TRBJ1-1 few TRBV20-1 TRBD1 CSAGPTGGRTEAFF TGCAGTGCTGGACCCACAGGGGGGCGTACTGAAGCTTTCTTT